This T cell receptor (beta chain) was retrieved from a study of shared clonotypes between healthy human individuals. Whole-study context: Every donor yielded three CD4 naive, three CD4 memory, two CD8 naive and one CD8 memory plate. Study-level results: Among a few donors, about 4.6% of naive CD4 clonotypes were found in common. Researchers sampled blood only, noting tissue repertoires likely differ.

With regard to this clone: Antigen: not known. The same CDR3 can be traced to other DNA sequences in this sample.

Per the germline V gene, CDR1 is KGHSH and CDR2 is LQKENI. V lost 2 bases, J lost 2 bases, and 10 bases lay in between. The CDR3 is 14 residues long. Running of the assay took place at deep level. Clones were sequenced by immunoSEQ multiplex PCR, and TCRdb holds only the in-frame ones, with some missing. The sample lists millions of clones, around nine tenths occurring once. J is TRBJ2-7 and V is TRBV18, with D possibly TRBD1 on 6 matching bases. Source material: naive CD4+ T cells sorted from blood. Specified subset: CD45RA+ positively selected. This receptor was obtained from a man aged 18 to 30 in good health. The CDR3 region has the DNA TGTGCCAGCTCACCAAGCCAGGGGACCTACGAGCAGTACTTC. Translation: CASSPSQGTYEQYF.